Below, 26 T cell receptor beta chains from the same sample are listed, as sequenced in a study of response to subunit inactivated influenza vaccine. MiXCR was run by TCRdb on the RT-PCR reads, yielding one entry per CDR3 protein. The sample holds 450,000 to 700,000 distinct CDR3 sequences, roughly 15% seen once. Sequenced material: PBMCs from blood, taken 11 to 12 days after vaccination. The receptors derive from a man aged 45 to 65 who received an inactivated influenza vaccine.

A few counts support this clonotype. The J gene is TRBJ2-5, the V gene TRBV28; 7 positions match TRBD2. CDR1 is MDHEN and CDR2 is SYDVKM in the germline V gene. The CDR3 has 15 residues. V shed 7 bases, J shed 2 bases, and the junction held 10 bases outside the gene matches. The CDR3 nucleotides are TGTGCCAGCAAGCGGGGACCACTAAAACAAGAGACCCAGTACTTC. Its protein product is CASKRGPLKQETQYF.

The V and J genes are TRBV3-1 and TRBJ1-2; D is unclear. Germline V gene lookup returns CDR1 LGHDT and CDR2 YNNKEL (reference sequence). V was clipped by 1 base and J by 4 bases, with 7 bases between them. The CDR3 is 13 residues long. CDR3 residues: CASSQGRFYGYTF. The CDR3, as DNA: TGTGCCAGCAGCCAAGGGCGGTTCTATGGCTACACCTTC. Variable domain in full (rest from reference TRBV3-1 and TRBJ1-2): DTAVSQTPKYLVTQMGNDKSIKCEQNLGHDTMYWYKQDSKKFLKIMFSYNNKELIINETVPNRFSPKSPDKAHLNLHINSLELGDSAVYFCASSQGRFYGYTFGSGTRLTVV.

A few counts support this clonotype. Here the CDR3 reads CASSSNRGTGNEQFF. Here the CDR3 DNA reads TGTGCCAGCAGCTCAAACAGGGGTACGGGGAATGAGCAGTTCTTC. V is TRBV5-6 and J is TRBJ2-1; 7 bases fit TRBD1. Germline assignment: CDR1 SGHDT and CDR2 YYEEEE. V trimming: 3 bases; J trimming: 7 bases; junction bases outside the gene matches: 10. The CDR3 length is 15 residues. The full variable domain, rest sourced from reference TRBV5-6 and TRBJ2-1, is DAGVTQSPTHLIKTRGQQVTLRCSPKSGHDTVSWYQQALGQGPQFIFQYYEEEERQRGNFPDRFSGHQFPNYSSELNVNALLLGDSALYLCASSSNRGTGNEQFFGPGTRLTVL.

A few counts support this clonotype. The rearrangement uses TRBV2 and TRBJ2-7, with a weak D call TRBD2 (6 bases). Trimming stripped 6 bases from V and 7 bases from J, with 22 bases between. Germline lookup yields CDR1 SNHLY and CDR2 FYNNEI. This CDR3 region has 15 residues. The CDR3 protein is CASSYGGDPGGEQYF. CDR3 coding DNA: TGTGCCAGCAGCTATGGGGGAGATCCCGGAGGGGAGCAGTACTTC.

The chain joins TRBV6-1 to TRBJ2-3, with 9 bases aligning to TRBD2. The CDR3 is 19 residues long. Trimming cost V 2 bases and J 0 bases; bases outside gene matches: 12. Germline V gene lookup returns CDR1 MNHNS and CDR2 SASEGT. CDR3 DNA: TGTGCCAGCAGTGAATGGTTAGGTGAGCGGGAGGAGAGCACAGATACGCAGTATTTT. This codes for CASSEWLGEREESTDTQYF.

This chain links TRBV7-9 with TRBJ2-3, with 12 bases aligning to TRBD2. The CDR3 has 16 residues. V lost 5 bases to trimming and J lost 5 bases; unmatched junction nucleotides: 8. Germline V gene lookup returns CDR1 SEHNR and CDR2 FQNEAQ (reference sequence). CDR3 loop: CASSPRLAGEGDTQYF. CDR3 sequence (DNA): TGTGCCAGCAGCCCAAGACTAGCGGGGGAGGGAGATACGCAGTATTTT.

This chain links TRBV6-2 or TRBV6-3 with TRBJ2-7; D not certain. Germline assignment: CDR1 MNHEY and CDR2 SVGEGT. This CDR3 comprises 14 residues. With 10 bases removed from V and 2 bases from J, the gap between germline ends came to 18 bases. CDR3 sequence reads: CATTTEATTYEQYF. CDR3 nucleotide sequence: TGTGCCACCACAACCGAAGCGACAACCTACGAGCAGTACTTC.

This clonotype has only a few counts. CDR3 sequence (DNA): TGTGCCAGCGTCCCGGGACTAGTCGACTACGAGCAGTACTTC. It yields the protein CASVPGLVDYEQYF. V usage is TRBV6-1 and J usage is TRBJ2-7; TRBD2 matches 8 bases. This CDR3 is built from 14 residues. V lost 8 bases, J lost 3 bases, and 9 bases stayed unmatched. Germline-derived CDR1 and CDR2 are MNHNS and SASEGT.

There are many counts of this clonotype. The chain is built from TRBV25-1 and TRBJ1-2; no firm D call. CDR1 MGHDK and CDR2 SYGVNS come from the germline V gene. Trimming cost V 2 bases and J 2 bases, with 6 bases left between them. The CDR3 covers 13 residues. CDR3 nucleotides: TGTGCCAGCAGTGAACCGGGGAACTATGGCTACACCTTC. Translating gives CASSEPGNYGYTF.

This clonotype has just a few counts. The chain has TRBV20-1 and TRBJ2-1; TRBD2 might be the D (7 bases). V lost 7 bases, J lost 1 base, and 14 bases lay in between. Germline lookup yields CDR1 DFQATT and CDR2 SNEGSKA (reference sequence). CDR3 size: 14 residues. CDR3 amino acids: CSGKSGTSYNEQFF. CDR3 bases: TGCAGTGGAAAGAGCGGGACATCCTACAATGAGCAGTTCTTC.

This clonotype was counted a few times. J is TRBJ2-3 and V is TRBV5-1, with D perhaps matching TRBD1 or TRBD2 (6 bases each). V was shortened by 4 bases and J by 5 bases, with 17 bases between the two germline ends. Germline CDR1 and CDR2: SGHRS and YFSETQ. The CDR3 sequence is 15 residues long. CDR3 in amino acids: CASSEGGAGGDTQYF. CDR3 nucleotide sequence: TGCGCCAGCAGCGAGGGGGGTGCCGGTGGAGATACGCAGTATTTT.

This clonotype was counted at least ten times. The V gene is TRBV4-3, the J gene TRBJ2-3, with D hard to call. Trimming shortened V by 3 bases and J by 6 bases, and 7 bases separated the two germline ends. The CDR3 loop spans 12 amino acids. From germline, CDR1 is LGHNA and CDR2 YSLEER. CDR3 amino acids: CASSHARDTQYF. The DNA for the CDR3 is TGCGCCAGCAGCCACGCAAGGGATACGCAGTATTTT.

This clonotype appeared a few times. V usage is TRBV6-5 and J usage is TRBJ2-1; D unclear. The germline V gene encodes CDR1 MNHEY and CDR2 SVGAGI. There are 14 residues in the CDR3. Trimming stripped 2 bases from V and 2 bases from J, with 7 bases between. CDR3 sequence (DNA): TGTGCCAGCAGTTACGGTAGACCCTACAATGAGCAGTTCTTC. Amino acids: CASSYGRPYNEQFF.

The chain combines TRBV11-2 with TRBJ2-7; D is uncertain. Germline CDR1 reads SGHAT; CDR2 reads FQNNGV. The CDR3 has 16 residues. V was shortened by 7 bases and J by 1 base, with 20 bases between the two germline ends. The CDR3 nucleotides are TGTGCCAGCACCTCGTCACTCGCCCACTCTTCCTACGAGCAGTACTTC. Protein sequence: CASTSSLAHSSYEQYF.

The table lists this clonotype with a few counts. The V and J genes are TRBV7-2 and TRBJ1-2; D may be TRBD1 (6 bases). V lost 5 bases and J lost 2, with 12 bases in between. There are 14 residues in the CDR3. Looked up from germline, CDR1 is SGHTA and CDR2 is FQGNSA. CDR3 amino acids: CASSPGDINYGYTF. DNA of the CDR3: TGTGCCAGCAGCCCCGGGGACATAAACTATGGCTACACCTTC.

This clonotype occurred a few times. The gene calls are TRBV12-3 or TRBV12-4 and TRBJ2-4, with D tentatively TRBD1 (6 bases). Trimming stripped 6 bases from V and 12 bases from J, with 21 bases between. The CDR3 extends over 14 amino acids. CDR3 loop: CASSARQDPSPQYF. CDR3 bases: TGTGCCAGCAGCGCCCGACAGGATCCGAGTCCTCAGTACTTC.

This clonotype was counted between two and nine times. This chain links TRBV19 with TRBJ2-7; D ambiguous. The CDR3 totals 13 residues. Looked up from germline, CDR1 is LNHDA and CDR2 is SQIVND (reference sequence). Deletions cut 8 bases from V and 0 bases from J, with 11 bases between. CDR3 protein: CASLDESSYEQYF. CDR3 DNA: TGTGCCAGTCTCGACGAAAGCTCCTACGAGCAGTACTTC. Full variable domain (remainder filled in from reference TRBV19 and TRBJ2-7): DGGITQSPKYLFRKEGQNVTLSCEQNLNHDAMYWYRQDPGQGLRLIYYSQIVNDFQKGDIAEGYSVSREKKESFPLTVTSAQKNPTAFYLCASLDESSYEQYFGPGTRLTVT.

This clonotype appeared a few times. V is TRBV11-2 and J is TRBJ2-5, with TRBD2 as a possible D gene (6 bases). The CDR3 extends over 18 amino acids. V lost 1 base and J 3 bases, leaving 21 bases between the germline ends. Germline loops: CDR1 SGHAT, CDR2 FQNNGV. CDR3 sequence reads: CASSLVYGLARPEETQYF. CDR3 coding DNA: TGTGCCAGCAGCTTAGTTTACGGTCTAGCGAGACCCGAAGAGACCCAGTACTTC. The full variable domain, rest sourced from reference TRBV11-2 and TRBJ2-5, is EAGVAQSPRYKIIEKRQSVAFWCNPISGHATLYWYQQILGQGPKLLIQFQNNGVVDDSQLPKDRFSAERLKGVDSTLKIQPAKLEDSAVYLCASSLVYGLARPEETQYFGPGTRLLVL.

The chain joins TRBV12-3 or TRBV12-4 to TRBJ1-6; the D is unclear. Trimming removed 3 bases at V and 5 bases at J, with 8 bases between. The CDR3 is 14 amino acids. CDR3 protein: CASSLRQNNSPLHF. CDR3 bases: TGTGCCAGCAGTTTGAGGCAGAATAATTCACCCCTCCACTTT.

This clonotype appeared once. Germline and junction disagree at one end, which may indicate a read error. The V and J genes are TRBV3-1 and TRBJ2-7; D remains ambiguous. From germline, CDR1 is LGHDT and CDR2 YNNKEL (reference sequence). CDR3 length: 16 residues. The CDR3 loop reads CASSPTWAGGLYEQYF. The DNA of the CDR3 is TGTGCTAGCAGCCCGACCTGGGCAGGTGGTCTGTACGAGCAGTACTTC.

This clonotype turned up a few times. V usage is TRBV4-2 and J usage is TRBJ2-3; 9 bases are a match to TRBD2. Looked up from germline, CDR1 is LGHNA and CDR2 is YNFKEQ. This CDR3 contains 15 residues. V gave up 2 bases and J gave up 5 bases; unmatched junction bases: 5. The DNA of the CDR3 is TGTGCCAGCAGCCAATCGAGCGGGAGGAGAGATACGCAGTATTTT. Protein sequence: CASSQSSGRRDTQYF.

The chain joins TRBV20-1 to TRBJ2-1; 7 bases match TRBD2. After removal of 3 bases from V and 6 bases from J, the junction contained 14 bases not matched to a gene. CDR1 DFQATT and CDR2 SNEGSKA come from the germline V gene (reference sequence). The CDR3 length is 16 residues. The CDR3 coding sequence is TGCAGTGCTAGCCCCCTCGGGGGGTTTCATATCAATGAGCAGTTCTTC. This encodes CSASPLGGFHINEQFF.

The rearrangement joins TRBV15 to TRBJ2-5; possibly TRBD1 for D (6 bases). Trimming took off 0 bases at V and 7 bases at J, with 12 bases between the two ends. The V gene's germline CDR1 is LNHNV and CDR2 YYDKDF (reference sequence). The CDR3 contains 14 residues. CDR3 sequence: CATSREQGLGTQYF. Here the CDR3 DNA reads TGTGCCACCAGCAGAGAACAGGGTTTGGGGACCCAGTACTTC.

This clonotype was detected only a few times. V is TRBV29-1 and J is TRBJ2-7, with 11 bases matching TRBD2. Trimming removed 4 bases from V and 3 bases from J; junction bases left unmatched: 5. Germline V lookup: CDR1 SQVTM, CDR2 ANQGSEA. This CDR3 contains 14 residues. CDR3: CSVVSTSGSYEQYF. CDR3 DNA: TGCAGCGTTGTTTCAACTAGCGGGAGCTACGAGCAGTACTTC.

This clonotype was seen a few times. V is TRBV7-2 and J is TRBJ2-7; D gene ambiguous. V was clipped by 5 bases and J by 7 bases, with 18 bases between them. Germline V lookup: CDR1 SGHTA, CDR2 FQGNSA. The CDR3 has 14 residues. For the CDR3, the DNA is TGTGCCAGCAGCGAAGGTAGAGTAGCCGTAGAGCAGTACTTC. It translates to CASSEGRVAVEQYF.

This chain joins TRBV20-1 and TRBJ1-2; D remains unclear. V was cut by 3 bases and J by 4 bases, with 12 bases left in between. Germline V gene sequence: CDR1 DFQATT, CDR2 SNEGSKA (reference sequence). CDR3 length: 13 residues. CDR3 nucleotides: TGCAGTGCTAGCATTGGGGTACGCTATGGCTACACCTTC. Its protein product is CSASIGVRYGYTF.